This record covers a single T cell receptor (beta chain). Its antigen remains unidentified. One base away there is no much larger clone; base qualities are not given. This sample was taken from a study of siplizumab effects on memory and regulatory T cells (dated by TCRdb to the late 2010s). Regarding the complete study: The effect of the anti-CD2 antibody siplizumab on alloreactive T-cell subsets was examined in allogeneic mixed lymphocyte reactions constructed from human PBMCs.

The paper's findings and limits, for the study overall: A naive or memory phenotype could not be assigned to roughly 75-95% of proliferating CD4+ or CD8+ clones. No functional confirmation was obtained for the suppressive function of proliferating Tregs from siplizumab cultures. Of the alloreactive CD4+ clones that could be mapped, the Treg-derived share averaged about 63% with siplizumab compared with around 27% in control reactions. Unstimulated naive T cells appeared to be more diverse than memory T cells, and naive cells seemed to make a substantial contribution to the alloresponse. The cumulative frequency of alloreactive sequences traceable to unstimulated CD4+ memory T cells was significantly reduced by siplizumab. Sequences below about 10^-5 frequency were poorly captured, so only a minor fraction of alloreactive clones could be mapped to unstimulated subsets.

TCRbeta CDR3 sequencing was performed on sorted unstimulated T cells and on proliferating T cells recovered from mixed lymphocyte reactions. Fresh whole blood from ten HLA-typed healthy donors was used as the source from which PBMCs were isolated. To map where alloreactive clones came from, CD4+ regulatory T cells in the unstimulated state were FACS-sorted. The junction carries 13 bases between V and J, which are trimmed by 4 bases and 4 bases respectively. The germline V gene yields SQVTM for CDR1 and ANQGSEA for CDR2. The CDR3 covers 13 residues, taking in both the cysteine and the phenylalanine. The entry retains the CDR3 DNA only, 39 bases that are in frame from base 1. Receptor amplification or capture employed the immunoSEQ multiplex PCR assay. Each sample had 85,000 to 100,000 TCR templates assayed by the deep sequencing platform. Genomic DNA extracted from sorted T cells was the material used for TCRbeta CDR3 sequencing. Per the original workflow: The R programming language was used for clonal analysis of the TCRbeta CDR3 data. Unstimulated samples were compared with post-reaction CFSE-low samples to define alloreactive CD4+ and CD8+ clones. By matching sequences to the repertoires of sorted unstimulated Treg and non-Treg cells, each alloreactive CD4+ clone was assigned a regulatory or non-regulatory origin. As stored in TCRdb, this immuneACCESS dataset retains in-frame rearrangements with V and J assigned. A fraction of the clones does not appear; measured against another copy, unresolved V genes explain less than half of the discrepancy, and the remainder lacks a known reason. V, J and clone size derive from that table, while D and trimming were established from the DNA sequence. The sample has approximately 100,000 clones on record, 93% of them singletons. Jointly, the top ten make up 0.55% to 0.8% of the sample.

The receptor was derived from a human donor in good health. In this chain, TRBV29-1 is recombined with TRBJ2-5, with the D gene uncertain. Sequencing was carried out using Tregs sorted from blood. The DNA is TGCAGCGTTGGACTCGGGTCGTCAGAGACCCAGTACTTC. Its product reads: CSVGLGSSETQYF.